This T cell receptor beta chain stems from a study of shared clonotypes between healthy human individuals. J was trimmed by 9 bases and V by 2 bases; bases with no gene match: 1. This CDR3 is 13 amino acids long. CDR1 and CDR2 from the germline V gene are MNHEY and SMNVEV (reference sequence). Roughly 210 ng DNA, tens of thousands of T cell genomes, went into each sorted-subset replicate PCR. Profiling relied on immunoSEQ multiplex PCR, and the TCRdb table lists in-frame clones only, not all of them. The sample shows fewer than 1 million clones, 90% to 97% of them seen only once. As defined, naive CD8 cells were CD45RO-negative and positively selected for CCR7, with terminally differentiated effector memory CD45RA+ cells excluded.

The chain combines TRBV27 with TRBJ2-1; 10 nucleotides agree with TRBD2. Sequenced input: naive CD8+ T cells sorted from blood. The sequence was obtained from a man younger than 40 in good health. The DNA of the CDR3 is TGTGCCAGCAGTTTAGGACTAGCGGCTGAGCAGTTCTTC. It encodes CASSLGLAAEQFF.